These T cell receptor beta chains were read from a single sample in a study of human T cells and chemical hapten exposure. TCRdb used MiXCR to reprocess the RACE reads, holding one entry per CDR3 protein. The data show approximately 400,000 distinct CDR3 sequences, about 4.4% seen once. The sample was whole blood, taken in connection with sensitization to the hapten diphenylcyclopropenone (DPC). The receptors originated from a woman between 50 and 59 years old with alopecia areata. Some clones in this sample may be carry-over from other donors' samples. Each CDR3 is given with its conserved first and last residue. A D gene is named only where the DNA matches it firmly. The size field is filled for only some rows; it gives once, few, many or a size class.

clone_size j_call cdr3_length d_call v_call cdr3_aa cdr3_nt
many TRBJ2-1 15 NA TRBV7-6 CASSLVYSAYNEQFF TGTGCCAGCAGCTTAGTTTATAGCGCCTACAATGAGCAGTTCTTC
many TRBJ2-1 16 TRBD2 TRBV28 CASSLRTSGPYNEQFF TGTGCCAGCAGTTTGAGAACTAGCGGGCCCTACAATGAGCAGTTCTTC
few TRBJ1-2 11 TRBD1 TRBV7-3 CASSPGQLTTF TGTGCCAGCAGCCCGGGACAGTTAACCACCTTC
many TRBJ1-1 13 TRBD1 TRBV6-1 CASIRGLNTEAFF TGTGCCAGCATTAGGGGGCTGAACACTGAAGCTTTCTTT
many TRBJ2-1 15 TRBD2 TRBV4-3 CASSQDRTRRNEQFF TGCGCCAGCAGCCAAGACAGGACTAGGAGGAATGAGCAGTTCTTC
many TRBJ2-3 13 TRBD2 TRBV29-1 CSVEPLAGDTQYF TGCAGCGTTGAACCTCTAGCGGGAGATACGCAGTATTTT
few TRBJ2-1 14 NA TRBV6-2/TRBV6-3 CASSYYGTHNEQFF TGTGCCAGCAGTTACTACGGGACCCACAATGAGCAGTTCTTC
many TRBJ1-1 14 TRBD1 TRBV2 CASSMGQGNTEAFF TGTGCCAGCAGTATGGGACAGGGTAACACTGAAGCTTTCTTT
many TRBJ1-2 14 TRBD1 TRBV5-1 CASSNDREGYGYTF TGCGCCAGCAGCAACGACAGGGAGGGCTATGGCTACACCTTC
NA TRBJ1-5 14 NA TRBV12-3/TRBV12-4 CASSLEGPRQPQHF TGTGCCAGCAGTTTAGAGGGCCCCCGTCAGCCCCAGCATTTT
few TRBJ2-2 12 TRBD1 TRBV29-1 CSGTGGTGELFF TGCAGCGGGACAGGCGGCACCGGGGAGCTGTTTTTT
few TRBJ2-3 17 TRBD2 TRBV10-3 CAISDLGSGRAPDTQYF TGTGCCATCAGTGATTTGGGAAGCGGGAGGGCCCCAGATACGCAGTATTTT
NA TRBJ1-4 15 NA TRBV12-3/TRBV12-4 CASSLGSSAVGKLFF TGTGCCAGCAGTTTGGGTTCGTCAGCCGTCGGAAAACTGTTTTTT
many TRBJ2-4 12 NA TRBV20-1 CSVILAKNIQYF TGCAGTGTTATCCTAGCCAAAAACATTCAGTACTTC
NA TRBJ2-4 15 NA TRBV5-1 CASCLDRLAKNIQYF TGCGCCAGCTGCTTGGACAGACTAGCCAAAAACATTCAGTACTTC
few TRBJ2-5 15 NA TRBV7-6 CASSLETRRSETQYF TGTGCCAGCAGCTTAGAGACTAGGAGGTCTGAGACCCAGTACTTC
few TRBJ1-2 14 TRBD1 TRBV5-1 CASSPGQDLLGYTF TGCGCCAGCAGCCCCGGACAGGACCTCCTCGGCTACACCTTC
few TRBJ2-3 13 TRBD2 TRBV20-1 CSAEAGGTDTQYF TGCAGTGCTGAAGCGGGGGGGACAGATACGCAGTATTTT
many TRBJ2-1 14 NA TRBV5-6 CASSSRTEGNEQFF TGTGCCAGCAGCTCCCGGACGGAGGGCAATGAGCAGTTCTTC
many TRBJ2-1 16 TRBD1 TRBV11-2 CASSQDRGLAYNEQFF TGTGCCAGCAGCCAAGACAGGGGGCTAGCATACAATGAGCAGTTCTTC
many TRBJ1-2 15 TRBD1 TRBV9 CASSGTGTENYGYTF TGTGCCAGCAGCGGGACCGGGACAGAAAACTATGGCTACACCTTC
many TRBJ1-5 14 TRBD1 TRBV7-6 CASSPGQGHQPQHF TGTGCCAGCAGCCCTGGACAGGGGCATCAGCCCCAGCATTTT
many TRBJ1-1 14 TRBD1 TRBV7-9 CASSQDRANTEAFF TGTGCCAGCAGCCAAGACAGGGCGAACACTGAAGCTTTCTTT
many TRBJ2-4 13 NA TRBV7-2 CASSSPGSNIQYF TGTGCCAGCAGCTCCCCAGGGTCAAACATTCAGTACTTC